One sample yielded the 20 T cell receptor beta chains listed below, sequenced in a study of blood T cell repertoires in COVID-19. Using immunoSEQ multiplex PCR, the repertoire was profiled, and TCRdb retains in-frame clones only, with some absent. The table has 60,000 to 90,000 clones, around 80% seen once. Sequencing used peripheral blood. The receptors derive from a man aged 55 to 70 with active or convalescent COVID-19.

The sample holds one count of this clone. V gene TRBV3-1 (or the pseudogene TRBV3-2) combines with J gene TRBJ2-5, with D possibly being TRBD2 (6 bases). From germline, CDR1 is LGHDT and CDR2 YNNKEL (reference sequence). V lost 5 bases and J lost 5, with 12 bases in between. The CDR3 loop spans 13 amino acids. The chain's CDR3 is CASSDRGRETQYF. The CDR3 nucleotides read TGTGCCAGCAGCGATCGGGGGAGGGAGACCCAGTACTTC.

This clone has a handful of counts. CDR3 coding DNA: TGCGCCAGCAGCGATGGGACTGTCTACAATGAGCAGTTCTTC. As protein: CASSDGTVYNEQFF. This chain uses TRBV5-1 with TRBJ2-1; maybe TRBD2 (6 bases). V was trimmed by 4 bases and J by 3 bases, leaving 11 bases between them. CDR1 SGHRS and CDR2 YFSETQ come from the germline V gene. The CDR3 consists of 14 residues.

This chain connects TRBV27 to TRBJ2-7; D may be TRBD2 (6 bases). CDR1 is MNHEY and CDR2 is SMNVEV in the germline V gene (reference sequence). CDR3 length: 15 residues. Deletions cut 2 bases from V and 3 bases from J, with 14 bases between. The CDR3 coding sequence is TGTGCCAGCAGTTTAAGGGACTCTAGAGTCTACGAGCAGTACTTC. This gives the protein CASSLRDSRVYEQYF.

The chain couples TRBV30 to TRBJ1-5; D remains ambiguous. Trimming pared 0 bases from V and 4 bases from J, leaving 13 bases between. CDR1 GTSNPN and CDR2 SVGIG come from the germline V gene (reference sequence). The CDR3 sequence is 15 residues long. The CDR3 DNA reads as TGTGCCTGGAGTGTAGGTGCACTCGGGAATCAGCCCCAGCATTTT. It is translated as CAWSVGALGNQPQHF. The entire variable domain, with the rest obtained from reference TRBV30 and TRBJ1-5, is as follows: SQTIHQWPATLVQPVGSPLSLECTVEGTSNPNLYWYRQAAGRGLQLLFYSVGIGQISSEVPQNLSASRPQDRQFILSSKKLLLSDSGFYLCAWSVGALGNQPQHFGDGTRLSIL.

The rearrangement uses TRBV11-2 and TRBJ2-7; D may be TRBD1 (5 bases). V was trimmed by 0 bases and J by 4 bases, leaving 10 bases between them. The CDR3 has 14 residues. Germline V gene lookup returns CDR1 SGHAT and CDR2 FQNNGV. As DNA, the CDR3 is TGTGCCAGCAGCTTAGATCGACAGCCGTACGAGCAGTACTTC. Translating gives CASSLDRQPYEQYF.

The rearrangement joins TRBV5-6 to TRBJ2-7; D is perhaps TRBD2 (5 bases). The CDR3 is 16 amino acids. V lost 0 bases, J lost 0 bases, and 13 bases lay in between. Germline lookup yields CDR1 SGHDT and CDR2 YYEEEE. DNA of the CDR3: TGTGCCAGCAGCTTGGGGAGGCAGGCCTTCTCCTACGAGCAGTACTTC. Its translation is CASSLGRQAFSYEQYF.

This chain joins TRBV2 and TRBJ2-2; D perhaps matches TRBD1 (6 bases). The CDR3 sequence is 17 residues long. CDR1 and CDR2 from the germline V gene are SNHLY and FYNNEI. With 6 bases removed from V and 2 bases from J, the gap between germline ends came to 19 bases. CDR3 nucleotide sequence: TGTGCCAGCAGGACACCACCCGGGACACCCAACACCGGGGAGCTGTTTTTT. It specifies CASRTPPGTPNTGELFF.

The chain uses TRBV7-2 and TRBJ2-1; 13 bases align to TRBD2. Germline loops: CDR1 SGHTA, CDR2 FQGNSA. The CDR3 loop spans 16 amino acids. Trimming took 5 bases from V and 9 from J; bases not matched to a gene: 10. CDR3 nucleotides: TGTGCCAGCAGCGAACTAGCGGGGGGGCTTAGTGGTGAGCAGTTCTTC. Its protein is CASSELAGGLSGEQFF.

The chain couples TRBV7-2 to TRBJ1-1; no clear D. V gave up 3 bases and J gave up 1 base, with 9 bases separating them. The germline V gene encodes CDR1 SGHTA and CDR2 FQGNSA. The CDR3 is 14 amino acids. Here the CDR3 DNA reads TGTGCCAGCAGCTTTACGGAGTCGAACACTGAAGCTTTCTTT. Protein sequence: CASSFTESNTEAFF.

The CDR3 loop is CAWRRGQSTGELFF. CDR3 nucleotide sequence: TGTGCCTGGAGGAGGGGGCAGTCAACCGGGGAGCTGTTTTTT. The chain joins TRBV30 to TRBJ2-2, with TRBD1 matching over 7 bases. V trimming: 3 bases; J trimming: 5 bases; junction bases outside the gene matches: 6. Germline V gene lookup returns CDR1 GTSNPN and CDR2 SVGIG (reference sequence). The CDR3 contains 14 residues.

This rearrangement joins TRBV19 to TRBJ1-1, with 11 positions matching TRBD1. V dropped 3 bases and J dropped 0; count of bases not matched to a gene: 6. CDR3 size: 17 residues. Germline V gene data show CDR1 as LNHDA and CDR2 as SQIVND (reference sequence). The CDR3 DNA follows: TGTGCCAGTAGTATCTGGACAGGGGGCTTGATGAACACTGAAGCTTTCTTT. It codes for CASSIWTGGLMNTEAFF.

The chain links TRBV25-1 to TRBJ2-1; TRBD1 is a possible D gene (6 bases). The CDR3 covers 14 residues. The V gene lost 2 bases and the J gene lost 9 bases, with 14 bases spanning the gap. The V gene's germline CDR1 is MGHDK and CDR2 SYGVNS. The CDR3: CASSEGIRGGEQFF. For the CDR3, the DNA is TGTGCCAGCAGTGAAGGTATCAGGGGCGGTGAGCAGTTCTTC.

The rearrangement uses TRBV20-1 and TRBJ1-1; D perhaps matches TRBD1 (6 bases). CDR3 length equals 14 residues. V gave up 3 bases and J gave up 4 bases, with 15 bases separating them. Per the germline V gene, CDR1 is DFQATT and CDR2 is SNEGSKA (reference sequence). The DNA for the CDR3 is TGCAGTGCTAGTGGGGGCAGCGCCATCACTGAAGCTTTCTTT. Translated: CSASGGSAITEAFF.

This chain links TRBV7-2 with TRBJ1-2, with a possible D match to TRBD1 (6 bases). Germline values: CDR1 SGHTA, CDR2 FQGNSA. The V and J ends lost 5 bases and 5 bases respectively, with 18 bases between them. CDR3 length: 15 amino acids. For the CDR3, the DNA is TGTGCCAGCAGCCCTCAGCGGGGGCAGGGTTATGGCTACACCTTC. This encodes CASSPQRGQGYGYTF.

J is TRBJ2-7 and V is TRBV11-1; 7 nucleotides align to TRBD2. Trimming cost V 7 bases and J 6 bases; bases outside gene matches: 15. Germline values: CDR1 SGHAT, CDR2 FQDESV (reference sequence). CDR3 size: 15 residues. This CDR3 is CASTLGGSGIAEQYF. The CDR3 DNA is TGTGCCAGCACCCTTGGGGGGAGCGGGATAGCCGAGCAGTACTTC.

This clone came up a few times. The chain couples TRBV4-3 to TRBJ2-2, with D possibly being TRBD1 (5 bases). This CDR3 comprises 16 residues. V was trimmed by 0 bases and J by 3 bases, leaving 11 bases between them. In germline, CDR1 is LGHNA, CDR2 YSLEER. Written as DNA, the CDR3 is TGCGCCAGCAGCCAAGATCTTGCCAGGGACACCGGGGAGCTGTTTTTT. Translation gives CASSQDLARDTGELFF.

This clone is categorized as medium-sized. The chain carries TRBV6-4 and TRBJ1-1; D is unclear. The V gene's germline CDR1 is MRHNA and CDR2 SNTAGT. Trimming took 6 bases from V and 1 from J, leaving 12 bases between them. The CDR3 sequence is 14 residues long. This CDR3 reads CASSPGPGNTEAFF. For the CDR3, the DNA is TGTGCCAGCAGCCCTGGCCCGGGGAACACTGAAGCTTTCTTT.

The chain has TRBV4-3 and TRBJ1-4; TRBD1 agrees at 9 bases. The germline gives CDR1 LGHNA, CDR2 YSLEER. V gave up 3 bases and J gave up 7 bases; unmatched junction bases: 6. CDR3 length: 15 residues. This CDR3 is CASSHGQGWGEKLFF. CDR3 DNA: TGCGCCAGCAGCCACGGACAGGGGTGGGGTGAAAAACTGTTTTTT.

The V call is TRBV3-1 (or the pseudogene TRBV3-2), the J call TRBJ2-1; weak D call: TRBD1 (7 bases). The CDR3 is 14 residues long. Germline V gene sequence: CDR1 LGHDT, CDR2 YNNKEL (reference sequence). Between the trimmed V and J ends, which lost 3 bases and 7 bases, there was a span of 13 bases. For the CDR3, the DNA is TGTGCCAGCAGCCAGGCGGAGGGGGCGAATGAGCAGTTCTTC. It yields the protein CASSQAEGANEQFF.

The chain is built from TRBV18 and TRBJ1-5; D not resolved. Germline values: CDR1 KGHSH, CDR2 LQKENI. The CDR3 runs 15 residues. Trimming stripped 2 bases from V and 6 bases from J, with 14 bases between. This CDR3 reads CASSPSGNRVQPQHF. The CDR3 DNA is TGTGCCAGCTCACCATCCGGGAATAGGGTTCAGCCCCAGCATTTT.